This section outlines one T cell receptor beta chain sequence together with its context. TCRdb's copy holds only in-frame clones and misses some; the assay was immunoSEQ multiplex PCR. The profile shows 11,000 or so clones, approximately 72% of them singletons. This sample is drawn from a study of T cells after somatic rescue of genetic block. CDR3 length equals 17 residues. This TCR was recovered from a boy aged 10-17 years. The chain carries TRBV21-1 and TRBJ1-5. TRBV21-1 is an annotated pseudogene. Sample: peripheral blood mononuclear cells (PBMCs). The CDR3 DNA reads TGTGCCAGCAGCGGAGACAGTCGGGACTATAGCAATCAGCCCCAGCATTTT. It yields the protein CASSGDSRDYSNQPQHF.